This entry is about one TCR beta chain. Its antigen is still unknown. No base quality values were provided; no much bigger clone lies one nucleotide off. The donors were 40 or so Caucasian individuals from Russia, aged about 6 to 100 years, who were systemically healthy. Each donor gave approximately 9.3 milliliters of peripheral blood, collected into EDTA-treated Vacutainer tubes. Ficoll-Paque density-gradient centrifugation was used to isolate PBMCs, with at least 7 million obtained per sample. Trizol reagent was used to extract total RNA from the PBMCs, yielding at least 5 micrograms per sample. For every donor, an aliquot of PBMCs went through flow cytometry to measure the percentages of naive CD45RAhigh/CD27high T cells. This sample was included in a study of blood T cells in healthy people across ages (dated by TCRdb to about 2015). In the study overall: In model experiments, template switching captured about one uniquely barcoded TCR beta cDNA molecule for every two T cells. To avoid experimental bias, donors of different ages were randomly spread across the sequencing lanes. Two additional independent replicas of 1 million unique cDNA reads from the same blood draw were analyzed for two donors (one aged 18 to 29 and one aged 80 or older). Donors were grouped into four age groups: young (average approximately 15 years), middle-aged (under 40), aged (approximately 67) and long-lived (just over 80). To track age-related changes in TCR beta repertoire diversity, the study relied on deep sequencing normalized with unique cDNA molecular identifiers.

Library construction relied on 5' RACE. Sequencing was performed on an Illumina HiSeq 2500. The second PCR ran for about 6 to 11 cycles and used a J-beta primer mix along with a sample-barcoded 5' primer. A template-switch 5' adaptor carrying 12 random nucleotides introduced a unique molecular identifier onto each TCR beta cDNA molecule. Each sample yielded at least 2.5 million CDR3-containing paired-end reads. First-strand cDNA synthesis was performed from all RNA using the Mint cDNA synthesis kit, with priming by a TRBC-specific oligonucleotide. All cDNA was treated with uracil-DNA glycosylase and then went through a first 18-cycle PCR with the universal primers M1SS and BC2_uni_R. Per the authors' processing: Each sample was normalized by randomly selecting 1 million high-quality reads, each carrying a distinct molecular identifier. Reads with shared molecular identifiers were discarded instead of being binned into consensus sequences. MiTCR, with a Q25 quality threshold and the strictest error-elimination algorithm, was used for CDR3 identification, clonotype clustering and error correction. A nonparametric unseen species model with Euler transformation was used to estimate lower-bound total TCR beta diversity. The public reads were reanalyzed by TCRdb: fastp trimming at Q25, MiXCR alignment, in-frame beta chains only. Each entry merges the rows of one CDR3 protein and shows their most common DNA and genes. These V and J calls rely on TCRdb rather than the paper's analysis. Recorded for this sample are about 1 million distinct CDR3 sequences; 40% to 50% of them occurred a single time. The top ten constitute under 20% of the sample.

Study-wide findings and limitations: As age increased, observed TCR beta diversity per million T cells dropped in a roughly linear way, and a significant reduction was already evident by age 40. Compared with the aged group, the long-lived group had more naive CD4+ T cells, fewer expanded clones and increased TCR diversity, suggesting age selection. Estimates of total diversity based on one million sequenced T cells were considered lower bounds and underestimates. A strong correlation was found between observed TCR beta diversity and the percentage of naive T cells measured by flow cytometry. Because donor CMV infection status was unknown, age-related changes in expanded clonotypes were potentially confounded. Since profiling was done on bulk unsorted PBMCs, naive and antigen-experienced compartments could not be conclusively compared.

Trimming takes 0 bases from V and 11 bases from J, and the germline ends sit 13 bases apart. Reading from cysteine to phenylalanine, the CDR3 counts 13 amino acids. The DNA shown is the 39-base CDR3, in frame from base 1. Sequencing used blood. The V gene is TRBV12-3 or TRBV12-4 and the J gene is TRBJ2-5, with the D gene not confidently named. This clonotype originated in a woman aged 55-70 years in good health. Here is the DNA: TGTGCCAGCAGTTTAGCGGAACACAATGAGCAGTACTTC. This encodes CASSLAEHNEQYF.